The 15 T cell receptor beta chains below come from one sample, sequenced in a study of a mutant IDH1 vaccine in newly diagnosed glioma. Generated by immunoSEQ multiplex PCR, the TCRdb table keeps only in-frame clones and is missing some. The table lists 10,000 to 15,000 clones, roughly 79% of them singletons. Time point indicated: week 47, end of study. Doses consisted of 300 ug of mutant IDH1 20-mer peptide each, paired with topical imiquimod. These receptors' antigens are unknown. The sequencing here drew on PBMCs, taken from a glioma patient whose treatment included an IDH1 peptide vaccine. The origin of the receptors is a woman aged 40 to 50 with glioma.

The gene calls are TRBV19 and TRBJ1-1, with D uncertain. Per germline, CDR1 LNHDA and CDR2 SQIVND (reference sequence). V lost 9 bases to trimming and J lost 5 bases, with 19 bases between them. The CDR3 runs 14 residues. The CDR3: CASRNAGRNTEAFF. DNA of the CDR3: TGTGCCAGCAGAAACGCCGGCAGGAATACTGAAGCTTTCTTT.

This clone has only a few counts. The CDR3 loop is CASTRSLLAGDTGELFF. The CDR3 region has the DNA TGTGCCAGCACCCGAAGTTTGCTCGCTGGGGACACCGGGGAGCTGTTTTTT. V usage is TRBV7-2 and J usage is TRBJ2-2; D gene ambiguous. Trimming took 7 bases from V and 3 from J, leaving 21 bases between them. The CDR3 sequence is 17 residues long. CDR1 and CDR2 (germline): SGHTA, FQGNSA.

This chain uses TRBV7-9 with TRBJ1-5; unclear D gene. There are 12 residues in the CDR3. CDR1 is SEHNR, CDR2 FQNEAQ, per germline (reference sequence). V shed 2 bases and J shed 6 bases, with 5 bases lying between them. The CDR3: CASSLPSQPQHF. Written as DNA, the CDR3 is TGTGCCAGCAGCTTACCCTCTCAGCCCCAGCATTTT. Full variable domain (rest looked up from reference TRBV7-9 and TRBJ1-5): DTGVSQNPRHKITKRGQNVTFRCDPISEHNRLYWYRQTLGQGPEFLTYFQNEAQLEKSRLLSDRFSAERPKGSFSTLEIQRTEQGDSAMYLCASSLPSQPQHFGDGTRLSIL.

The chain has TRBV5-5 and TRBJ2-2; D gene unclear. V was trimmed by 3 bases and J by 4 bases, leaving 7 bases between them. The CDR3 is 13 residues long. The germline V gene encodes CDR1 SGHKS and CDR2 YYEKEE (reference sequence). In nucleotides, the CDR3 is TGTGCCAGCAGCTGGGATCTCACCGGGGAGCTGTTTTTT. As protein: CASSWDLTGELFF.

The CDR3 here is CASSIGRYGYTF. As DNA, the CDR3 is TGTGCCAGTAGTATTGGGCGGTATGGCTACACCTTC. This chain connects TRBV19 to TRBJ1-2, with no clear D. This CDR3 comprises 12 residues. Germline lookup yields CDR1 LNHDA and CDR2 SQIVND (reference sequence). V was cut by 3 bases and J by 5 bases, with 7 bases left in between.

The chain has TRBV13 and TRBJ1-6; the match to TRBD1 covers 7 bases. The germline gives CDR1 PRHDT, CDR2 FYEKMQ (reference sequence). CDR3 length: 16 amino acids. J lost 12 bases, V lost 0 bases, and 11 bases had no gene match. CDR3 in DNA: TGTGCCAGCAGCTTAGGGTCCGGGACAGACTTAGGACCCCTCCACTTT. It encodes CASSLGSGTDLGPLHF.

The J gene is TRBJ1-6, the V gene TRBV27, with 8 nucleotides matching TRBD1. This CDR3 has 15 residues. Germline CDR1 reads MNHEY; CDR2 reads SMNVEV (reference sequence). The CDR3, as DNA: TGTGCGACAGGGGTTGGAAGCTCCTATAATTCACCCCTCCACTTT. Protein: CATGVGSSYNSPLHF.

This chain links TRBV19 with TRBJ1-2; D gene ambiguous. Germline CDR1 LNHDA, CDR2 SQIVND (reference sequence). Trimming removed 2 bases from V and 4 bases from J, with 17 bases in between. The CDR3 is 16 amino acids. The CDR3 DNA is TGTGCCAGTAGTATAAGGGCGGGCCGATCCTCCTATGGCTACACCTTC. This sequence encodes CASSIRAGRSSYGYTF.

The chain joins TRBV19 to TRBJ2-7; TRBD1 matches at 8 bases. CDR3 length: 15 residues. With V trimmed by 5 bases and J by 3 bases, 9 bases remained unmatched. Per the germline V gene, CDR1 is LNHDA and CDR2 is SQIVND (reference sequence). CDR3 sequence (DNA): TGTGCCAGTAGTCCAGGGACAGGAAAACTCTACGAGCAGTACTTC. The encoded protein is CASSPGTGKLYEQYF.

The chain employs TRBV6-5 and TRBJ2-6; D may be TRBD1 (5 bases). CDR1 is MNHEY, CDR2 SVGAGI, per germline. V dropped 2 bases and J dropped 13 bases, with 15 bases sitting between them. The CDR3 is made up of 14 amino acids. CDR3 region: CASSYRGTGQVLTF. As DNA, the CDR3 is TGTGCCAGCAGTTACAGGGGAACCGGCCAGGTCCTGACTTTC.

The V gene is TRBV6-5, the J gene TRBJ2-3, with D possibly called TRBD1 or TRBD2 (5 bases each). Looked up from germline, CDR1 is MNHEY and CDR2 is SVGAGI. The CDR3 totals 15 residues. V shed 0 bases and J shed 6 bases, with 13 bases lying between them. CDR3 sequence (DNA): TGTGCCAGCAGTTACTCTTCGGGGACGCCCGATACGCAGTATTTT. Translating gives CASSYSSGTPDTQYF.

The gene calls are TRBV6-5 and TRBJ1-4; no firm D call. CDR3 length: 15 residues. The germline CDR1 and CDR2 sequences are MNHEY and SVGAGI. V was pared by 0 bases and J by 7 bases, with 12 bases between. CDR3 DNA sequence: TGTGCCAGCAGTTACTCTGGGATAGGTGGTGAAAAACTGTTTTTT. It is translated as CASSYSGIGGEKLFF.

This chain connects TRBV5-8 to TRBJ2-3; 11 positions match TRBD2. Looked up from germline, CDR1 is SGHTS and CDR2 is YDEGEE. V was clipped by 1 base and J by 4 bases; unmatched bases: 8. This CDR3 is built from 17 residues. The CDR3 region has the DNA TGTGCCAGCAGCTTGACCCGACTAGCGGGAAACCCAGATACGCAGTATTTT. Translation gives CASSLTRLAGNPDTQYF. Using reference TRBV5-8 and TRBJ2-3 for the parts outside the CDR3, the full variable domain is EAGVTQSPTHLIKTRGQQATLRCSPISGHTSVYWYQQALGLGLQFLLWYDEGEERNRGNFPPRFSGRQFPNYSSELNVNALELEDSALYLCASSLTRLAGNPDTQYFGPGTRLTVL.

The V call is TRBV10-1, the J call TRBJ2-3; 7 bases are a match to TRBD1. This CDR3 contains 14 residues. CDR1 is WNHNN, CDR2 SYGVQD, per germline (reference sequence). Unmatched junction bases numbered 15, after V lost 8 bases and J lost 10 bases. The CDR3 reads CASDGQASRRAQYF. In DNA form, the CDR3 reads TGCGCCAGCGATGGACAGGCCTCGCGGCGGGCGCAGTATTTT.

The chain couples TRBV7-2 to TRBJ2-5; perhaps TRBD2 as D (7 bases). CDR3 length: 13 amino acids. Germline CDR1 and CDR2: SGHTA and FQGNSA. V was shortened by 5 bases and J by 5 bases, with 12 bases between the two germline ends. The CDR3 is CASSPGGPETQYF. CDR3 nucleotide sequence: TGTGCCAGCAGCCCGGGGGGCCCGGAGACCCAGTACTTC. Filled out from reference TRBV7-2 and TRBJ2-5, the complete variable domain reads GAGVSQSPSNKVTEKGKDVELRCDPISGHTALYWYRQSLGQGLEFLIYFQGNSAPDKSGLPSDRFSAERTGGSVSTLTIQRTQQEDSAVYLCASSPGGPETQYFGPGTRLLVL.